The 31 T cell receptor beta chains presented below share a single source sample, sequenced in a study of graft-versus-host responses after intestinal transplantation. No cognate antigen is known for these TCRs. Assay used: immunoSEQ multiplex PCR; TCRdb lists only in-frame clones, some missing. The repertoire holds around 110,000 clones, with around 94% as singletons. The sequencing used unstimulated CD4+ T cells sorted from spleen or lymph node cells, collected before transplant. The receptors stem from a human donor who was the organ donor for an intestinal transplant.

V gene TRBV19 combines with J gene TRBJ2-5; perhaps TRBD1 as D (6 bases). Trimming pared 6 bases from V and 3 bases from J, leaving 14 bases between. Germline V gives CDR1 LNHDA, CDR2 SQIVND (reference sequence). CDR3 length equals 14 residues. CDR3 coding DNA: TGTGCCAGTAGCAGGGGACGGACTGAAGAGACCCAGTACTTC. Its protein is CASSRGRTEETQYF.

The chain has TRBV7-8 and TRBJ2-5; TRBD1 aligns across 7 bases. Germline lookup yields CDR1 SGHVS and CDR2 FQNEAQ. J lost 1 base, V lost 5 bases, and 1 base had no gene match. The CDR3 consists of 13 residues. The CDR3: CASSRDSQETQYF. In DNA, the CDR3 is TGTGCCAGCAGCAGGGACAGCCAAGAGACCCAGTACTTC.

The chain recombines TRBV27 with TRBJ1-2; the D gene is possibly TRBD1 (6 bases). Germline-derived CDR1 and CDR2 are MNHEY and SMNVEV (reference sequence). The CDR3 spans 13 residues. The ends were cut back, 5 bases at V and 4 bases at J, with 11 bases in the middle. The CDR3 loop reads CASSHQGSYGYTF. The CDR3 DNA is TGTGCCAGCAGTCATCAGGGGAGCTATGGCTACACCTTC.

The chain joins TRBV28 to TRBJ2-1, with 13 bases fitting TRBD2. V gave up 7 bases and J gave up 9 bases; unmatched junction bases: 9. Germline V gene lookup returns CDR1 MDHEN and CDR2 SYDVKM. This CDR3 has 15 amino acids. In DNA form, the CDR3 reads TGTGCCAGCACCCCAGGACTAGCGGGAGTGAGTGAGCAGTTCTTC. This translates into CASTPGLAGVSEQFF.

The CDR3 DNA follows: TGTGCCAGCAGCCAACCTGACAGGGATACGCAGTATTTT. Translating it yields CASSQPDRDTQYF. The chain is built from TRBV28 and TRBJ2-3, with D maybe TRBD1 (6 bases). Trimming cost V 6 bases and J 6 bases, with 13 bases left between them. The CDR3 totals 13 residues. From germline, CDR1 is MDHEN and CDR2 SYDVKM.

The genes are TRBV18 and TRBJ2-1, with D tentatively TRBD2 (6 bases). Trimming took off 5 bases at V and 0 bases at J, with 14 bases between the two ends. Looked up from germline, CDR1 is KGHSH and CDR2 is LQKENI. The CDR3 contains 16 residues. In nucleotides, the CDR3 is TGTGCCAGCTCATCCTCGGACGGGAGCTCCTACAATGAGCAGTTCTTC. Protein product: CASSSSDGSSYNEQFF.

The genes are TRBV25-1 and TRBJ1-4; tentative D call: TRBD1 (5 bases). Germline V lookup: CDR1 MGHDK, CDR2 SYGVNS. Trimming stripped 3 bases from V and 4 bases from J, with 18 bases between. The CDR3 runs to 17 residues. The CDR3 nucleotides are TGTGCCAGCAGTGAGCTACCGACCGCCCAGGGTAATGAAAAACTGTTTTTT. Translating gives CASSELPTAQGNEKLFF.

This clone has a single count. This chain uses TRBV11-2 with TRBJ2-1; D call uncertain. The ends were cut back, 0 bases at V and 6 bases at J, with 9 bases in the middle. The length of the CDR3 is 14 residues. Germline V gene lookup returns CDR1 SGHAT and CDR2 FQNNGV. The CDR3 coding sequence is TGTGCCAGCAGCTTAGATCGTGTCCTCAATGAGCAGTTCTTC. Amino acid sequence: CASSLDRVLNEQFF.

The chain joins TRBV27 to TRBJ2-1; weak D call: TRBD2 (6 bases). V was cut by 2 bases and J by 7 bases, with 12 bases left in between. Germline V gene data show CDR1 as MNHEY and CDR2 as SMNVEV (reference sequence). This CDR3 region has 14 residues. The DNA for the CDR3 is TGTGCCAGCAGTTTACTCGGGGGAGAGAATGAGCAGTTCTTC. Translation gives CASSLLGGENEQFF.

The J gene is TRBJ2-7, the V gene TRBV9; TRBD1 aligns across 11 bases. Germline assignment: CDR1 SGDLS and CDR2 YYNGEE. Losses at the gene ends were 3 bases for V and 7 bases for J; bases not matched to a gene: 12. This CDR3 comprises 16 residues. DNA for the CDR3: TGTGCCAGCAGCGCGATCACGGGACAGGGGGTAGGGGAGCAGTACTTC. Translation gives CASSAITGQGVGEQYF.

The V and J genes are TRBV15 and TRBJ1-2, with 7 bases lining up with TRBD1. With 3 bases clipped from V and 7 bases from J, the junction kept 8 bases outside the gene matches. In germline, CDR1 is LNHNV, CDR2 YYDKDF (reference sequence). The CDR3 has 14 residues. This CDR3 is CATSSDLGQFGYTF. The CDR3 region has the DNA TGTGCCACCAGCAGCGACCTGGGACAGTTTGGCTACACCTTC.

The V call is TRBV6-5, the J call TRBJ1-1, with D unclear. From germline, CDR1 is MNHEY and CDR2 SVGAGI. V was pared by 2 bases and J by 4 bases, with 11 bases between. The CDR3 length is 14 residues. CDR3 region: CASSYGDKGTEAFF. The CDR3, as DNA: TGTGCCAGCAGTTACGGGGATAAGGGCACTGAAGCTTTCTTT.

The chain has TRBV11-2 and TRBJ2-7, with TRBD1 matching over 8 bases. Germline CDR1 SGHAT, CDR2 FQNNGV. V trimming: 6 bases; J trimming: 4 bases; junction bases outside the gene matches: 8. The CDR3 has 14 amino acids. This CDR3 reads CASRLQGGFYEQYF. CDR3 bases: TGTGCCAGCAGACTACAGGGGGGATTTTACGAGCAGTACTTC.

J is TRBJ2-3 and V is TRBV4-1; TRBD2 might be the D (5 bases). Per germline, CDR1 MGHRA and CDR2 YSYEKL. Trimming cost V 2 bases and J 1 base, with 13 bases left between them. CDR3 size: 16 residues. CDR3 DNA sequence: TGCGCCAGCAGCCAACTTGGGAGAGTGGGCACAGATACGCAGTATTTT. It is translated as CASSQLGRVGTDTQYF.

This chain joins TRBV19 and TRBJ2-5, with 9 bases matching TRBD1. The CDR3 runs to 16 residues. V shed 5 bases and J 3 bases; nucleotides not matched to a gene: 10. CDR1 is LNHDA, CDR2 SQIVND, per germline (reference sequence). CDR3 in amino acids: CASSGVPTGGEETQYF. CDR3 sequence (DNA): TGTGCCAGTAGTGGAGTACCGACAGGGGGAGAAGAGACCCAGTACTTC.

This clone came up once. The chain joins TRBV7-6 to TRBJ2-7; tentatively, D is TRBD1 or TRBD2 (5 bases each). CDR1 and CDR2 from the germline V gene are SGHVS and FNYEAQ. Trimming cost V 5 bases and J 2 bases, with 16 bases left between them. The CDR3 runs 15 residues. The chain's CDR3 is CASSQGTLGTYEQYF. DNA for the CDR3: TGTGCCAGCAGCCAAGGGACCCTTGGGACCTACGAGCAGTACTTC.

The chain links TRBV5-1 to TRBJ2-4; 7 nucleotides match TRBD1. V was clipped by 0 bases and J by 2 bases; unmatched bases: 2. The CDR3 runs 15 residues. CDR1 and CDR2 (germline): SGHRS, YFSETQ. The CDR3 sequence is CASSLGQGPKNIQYF. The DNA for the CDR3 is TGCGCCAGCAGCTTGGGACAGGGACCCAAAAACATTCAGTACTTC.

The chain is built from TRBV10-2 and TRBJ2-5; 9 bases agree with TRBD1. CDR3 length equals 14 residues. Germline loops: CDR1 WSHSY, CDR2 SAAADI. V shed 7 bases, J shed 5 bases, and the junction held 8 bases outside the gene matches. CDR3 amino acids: CASKRGQGYETQYF. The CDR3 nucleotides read TGCGCCAGCAAAAGAGGACAGGGGTATGAGACCCAGTACTTC.

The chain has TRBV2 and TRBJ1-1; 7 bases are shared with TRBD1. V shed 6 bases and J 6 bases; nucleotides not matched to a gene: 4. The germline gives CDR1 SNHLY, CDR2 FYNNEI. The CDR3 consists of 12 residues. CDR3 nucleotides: TGTGCCAGCAGCCCGACAGGGTCTGAAGCTTTCTTT. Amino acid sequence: CASSPTGSEAFF.

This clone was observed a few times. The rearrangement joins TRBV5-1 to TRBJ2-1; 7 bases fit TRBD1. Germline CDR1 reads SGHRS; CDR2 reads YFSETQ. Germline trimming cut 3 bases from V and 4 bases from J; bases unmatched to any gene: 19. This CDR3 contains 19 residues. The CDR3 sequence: CASSSLASTPGQTYNEQFF. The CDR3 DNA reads TGCGCCAGCAGCTCCTTGGCGTCTACACCGGGACAGACTTACAATGAGCAGTTCTTC.

CDR3 protein: CAISEGFGYTF. In nucleotides, the CDR3 is TGTGCCATCAGTGAGGGTTTTGGCTACACCTTC. The V call is TRBV10-3, the J call TRBJ1-2; D ambiguous. Germline values: CDR1 ENHRY, CDR2 SYGVKD. V shed 2 bases and J shed 7 bases, with 5 bases lying between them. The CDR3 contains 11 residues.

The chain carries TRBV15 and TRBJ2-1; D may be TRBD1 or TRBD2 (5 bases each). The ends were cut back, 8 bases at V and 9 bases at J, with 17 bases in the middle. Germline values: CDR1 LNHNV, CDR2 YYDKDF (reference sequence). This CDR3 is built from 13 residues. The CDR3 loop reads CATEGTSLGEQFF. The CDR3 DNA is TGTGCCACCGAGGGGACCTCGCTTGGTGAGCAGTTCTTC.

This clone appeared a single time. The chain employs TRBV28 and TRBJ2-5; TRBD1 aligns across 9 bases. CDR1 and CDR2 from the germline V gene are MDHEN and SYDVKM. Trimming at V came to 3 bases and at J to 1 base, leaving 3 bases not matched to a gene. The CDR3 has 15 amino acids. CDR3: CASSLGDRAQETQYF. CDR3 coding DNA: TGTGCCAGCAGTTTGGGGGACAGGGCCCAAGAGACCCAGTACTTC.

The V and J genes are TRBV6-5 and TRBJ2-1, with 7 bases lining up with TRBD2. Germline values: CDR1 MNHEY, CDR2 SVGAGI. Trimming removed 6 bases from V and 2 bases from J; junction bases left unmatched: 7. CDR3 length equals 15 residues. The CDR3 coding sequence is TGTGCCAGCAGGCCTACCGGGACTACCTACAATGAGCAGTTCTTC. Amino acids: CASRPTGTTYNEQFF.

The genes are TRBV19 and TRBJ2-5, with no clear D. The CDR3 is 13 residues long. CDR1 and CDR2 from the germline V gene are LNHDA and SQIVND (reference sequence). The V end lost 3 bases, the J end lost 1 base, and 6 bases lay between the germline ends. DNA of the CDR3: TGTGCCAGTAGTATTGGACCCCAAGAGACCCAGTACTTC. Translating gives CASSIGPQETQYF.

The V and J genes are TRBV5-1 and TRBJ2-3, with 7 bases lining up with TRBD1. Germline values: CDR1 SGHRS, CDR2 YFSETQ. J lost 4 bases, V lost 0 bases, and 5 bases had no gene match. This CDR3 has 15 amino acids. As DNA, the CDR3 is TGCGCCAGCAGCTTGGTAGGGACAGCCCCAGATACGCAGTATTTT. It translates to CASSLVGTAPDTQYF.

The CDR3 reads CSVLTGEQPQHF. In DNA, the CDR3 is TGCAGCGTGCTTACGGGGGAACAGCCCCAGCATTTT. The chain uses TRBV29-1 and TRBJ1-5; TRBD1 might be the D (5 bases). The ends were cut back, 6 bases at V and 7 bases at J, with 13 bases in the middle. The CDR3 has 12 amino acids. CDR1 is SQVTM, CDR2 ANQGSEA, per germline.

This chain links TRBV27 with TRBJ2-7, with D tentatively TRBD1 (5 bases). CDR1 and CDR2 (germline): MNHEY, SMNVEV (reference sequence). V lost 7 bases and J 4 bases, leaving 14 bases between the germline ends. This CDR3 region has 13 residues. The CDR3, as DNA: TGTGCCAGCAAAGTACCAGGGCGGTACGAGCAGTACTTC. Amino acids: CASKVPGRYEQYF.

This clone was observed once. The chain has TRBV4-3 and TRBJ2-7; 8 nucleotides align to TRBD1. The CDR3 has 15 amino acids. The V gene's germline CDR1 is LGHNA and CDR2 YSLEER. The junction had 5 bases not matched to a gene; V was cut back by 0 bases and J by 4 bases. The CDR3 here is CASSQDSGGRYEQYF. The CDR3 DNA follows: TGCGCCAGCAGCCAAGATTCAGGGGGCAGGTACGAGCAGTACTTC.

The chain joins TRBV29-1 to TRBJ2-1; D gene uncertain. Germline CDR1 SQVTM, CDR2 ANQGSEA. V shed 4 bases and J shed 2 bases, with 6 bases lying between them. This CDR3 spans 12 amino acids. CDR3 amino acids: CSVGEPYNEQFF. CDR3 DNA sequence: TGCAGCGTTGGTGAACCCTACAATGAGCAGTTCTTC.

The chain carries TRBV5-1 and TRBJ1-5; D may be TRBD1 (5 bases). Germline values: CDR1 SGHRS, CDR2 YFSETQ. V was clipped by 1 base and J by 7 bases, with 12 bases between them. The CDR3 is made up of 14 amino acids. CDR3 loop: CASSLYSGIQPQHF. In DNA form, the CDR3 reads TGCGCCAGCAGCTTGTATTCAGGGATCCAGCCCCAGCATTTT.